These T cell receptor beta chains were read from a single sample in a study of T-cell memory formation after mild COVID-19. A single record per CDR3 protein comes from TCRdb applying MiXCR to the 5' RACE reads. The repertoire holds about 14,000 distinct CDR3 sequences, with about a sixth as singletons. The sample comprised PBMCs or a T cell subset sorted from them (not recorded which). The source is a man between 18 and 29 years old who had mild COVID-19 (a few samples of this study predate the infection). Cell type and time point are not known. The CDR3 runs from the conserved cysteine through the conserved F or W. D genes are given only for firm matches. Only some rows state a clone size, as once, few, many or a class for expanded clones.

d_call	j_call	clone_size	v_call	cdr3_nt	cdr3_aa
-	TRBJ2-3	few	TRBV5-4	TGTGCCAGCAGCTTGTTATCCCTAGCCACAGATACGCAGTATTTT	CASSLLSLATDTQYF
-	TRBJ2-4	many	TRBV11-2	TGTGCCAGCAGCTACCACAGGGGGGGCCTAGCCAAAAACATTCAGTACTTC	CASSYHRGGLAKNIQYF
-	TRBJ2-7	many	TRBV6-2/TRBV6-3	TGTGCCAGCAGTTACTCGGGATGGGAGTCTTGGTCCTACGAGCAGTACTTC	CASSYSGWESWSYEQYF
-	TRBJ2-6	few	TRBV28	TGTGCCAGCAGTTTAATCTGGGCTGGGGCCAACGTCCTGACTTTC	CASSLIWAGANVLTF
TRBD2	TRBJ2-5	-	TRBV6-1	TGTGCCAGCAGTGGGTGGATCGGGACTAGTCAAGAGACCCAGTACTTC	CASSGWIGTSQETQYF
-	TRBJ1-2	-	TRBV5-1	TGCGCCAGCAGCTTGGGCTATGGCTACACCTTC	CASSLGYGYTF
-	TRBJ2-1	-	TRBV7-8	TGTGCCAGCAGCTTAGTGATCTCCAGCTCCTACAATGAGCAGTTCTTC	CASSLVISSSYNEQFF
-	TRBJ2-3	many	TRBV10-3	TGTGCCATCAGTGAGTTTAGCGGAGACGAGGGCACAGATACGCAGTATTTT	CAISEFSGDEGTDTQYF
-	TRBJ2-5	few	TRBV20-1	TGCAGTGCTAGGGTTAGCGGAGGGACCCAGTACTTC	CSARVSGGTQYF
-	TRBJ2-1	-	TRBV20-1	TGCAGTGCTGCCCCGGGGGACAATGAGCAGTTCTTC	CSAAPGDNEQFF
TRBD2	TRBJ2-3	many	TRBV27	TGTGCCAGCAGTTTAAGTAGCGGGGGACATTATACGCAGTATTTT	CASSLSSGGHYTQYF
-	TRBJ2-3	few	TRBV6-5	TGTGCCAGCAGTTACGGGGCTAGCACAGATACGCAGTATTTT	CASSYGASTDTQYF
-	TRBJ2-3	many	TRBV5-1	TGCGCCAGCAGCTTTCGTAGATACAGTACAGATACGCAGTATTTT	CASSFRRYSTDTQYF
TRBD1	TRBJ1-5	many	TRBV28	TGTGCCAGCTACAGGGGGTCAAATCAGCCCCAGCATTTT	CASYRGSNQPQHF
-	TRBJ2-7	many	TRBV27	TGTGCCAGCAGTTTAGATGGGGGTTTTTACGAGCAGTACTTC	CASSLDGGFYEQYF
TRBD1	TRBJ2-2	-	TRBV5-1	TGCGCCAGCAGCTTAAGGACAGGGAACACCGGGGAGCTGTTTTTT	CASSLRTGNTGELFF
TRBD1	TRBJ1-1	many	TRBV7-9	TGTGCCAGCAGCCCCCCCCGGGACAGGCTTCTGAACACTGAAGCTTTCTTT	CASSPPRDRLLNTEAFF
-	TRBJ2-1	many	TRBV7-9	TGTGCCAGCAGCTTATTCGTGGGGCCCCCTACCCATGAGCAGTTCTTC	CASSLFVGPPTHEQFF
TRBD2	TRBJ2-1	many	TRBV9	TGTGCCAGCAGCCCCGGAGGAGTCGGCGGGGGGTACAATGAGCAGTTCTTC	CASSPGGVGGGYNEQFF
TRBD1	TRBJ2-3	many	TRBV7-6	TGTGCCAGCAGCTCGGGACAGGGGCTCGATACGCAGTATTTT	CASSSGQGLDTQYF
TRBD2	TRBJ2-1	many	TRBV7-9	TGTGCCAGCAGCTTTAGCGGGGGGTACTACAATGAGCAGTTCTTC	CASSFSGGYYNEQFF
TRBD2	TRBJ2-1	many	TRBV14	TGTGCCAGCAGCCAAGTGATTGCTAGCGGCCATGAGCAGTTCTTC	CASSQVIASGHEQFF
-	TRBJ1-5	many	TRBV5-1	TGCGCCAGCAGCTTGGGGGGGACACGGGATCAGCCCCAGCATTTT	CASSLGGTRDQPQHF
TRBD1	TRBJ2-7	many	TRBV11-2	TGTGCCAGCAGTTATGCCGGGACAGGGGATTGGAGCTCCTACGAGCAGTACTTC	CASSYAGTGDWSSYEQYF
-	TRBJ1-5	-	TRBV12-3/TRBV12-4	TGTGCCAGCAGTCCCAGGCGGTCCCTTAATCAGCCCCAGCATTTT	CASSPRRSLNQPQHF
-	TRBJ2-1	many	TRBV29-1	TGCAGCGTGGATTACTACTCCCTATACAATGAGCAGTTCTTC	CSVDYYSLYNEQFF
-	TRBJ2-7	many	TRBV5-5	TGTGCCAGCAGCAGAAATTACAGGAATACCTACGAGCAGTACTTC	CASSRNYRNTYEQYF
-	TRBJ1-1	many	TRBV6-5	TGTGCCAGCAAATGGAGGAACACTGAAGCTTTCTTT	CASKWRNTEAFF
-	TRBJ1-4	-	TRBV5-1	TGCGCCAGCAGCTTGGAGGGGGCAACTAATGAAAAACTGTTTTTT	CASSLEGATNEKLFF
-	TRBJ1-1	few	TRBV6-2/TRBV6-3	TGTGCCAGCAGGATTTCTATGGGGCCTGAAGCTTTCTTT	CASRISMGPEAFF
TRBD1	TRBJ2-7	many	TRBV9	TGTGCCAGCAGCCCAAGGGACAGGGTACTGTACGAGCAGTACTTC	CASSPRDRVLYEQYF
-	TRBJ2-7	many	TRBV9	TGTGCCAGCAGCGTAGGGTCCCCCTCCTACGAGCAGTACTTC	CASSVGSPSYEQYF
TRBD1	TRBJ2-5	-	TRBV7-8	TGTGCCAGCCTAGGGACGGGACAGAAAGAGACCCAGTACTTC	CASLGTGQKETQYF
-	TRBJ2-3	-	TRBV9	TGTGCCAGCAGCGTAGGGGGGACCCGACCCACAGATACGCAGTATTTT	CASSVGGTRPTDTQYF
-	TRBJ1-5	-	TRBV18	TGTGCCAGCTCATCACAGGATAGCAATCAGCCCCAGCATTTT	CASSSQDSNQPQHF
-	TRBJ1-5	many	TRBV12-3/TRBV12-4	TGTGCCAGCAGTTTGGGCTACGTTAGCAATCAGCCCCAGCATTTT	CASSLGYVSNQPQHF
TRBD1	TRBJ1-5	-	TRBV10-3	TGTGCCACAAAAAGAACCTCCCAGGGGACAGGGGAGGGTCAGCCCCAGCATTTT	CATKRTSQGTGEGQPQHF
-	TRBJ1-2	-	TRBV7-2	TGTGCCAGCAGCTTAGGACAGATCTATGGCTACACCTTC	CASSLGQIYGYTF
TRBD1	TRBJ2-3	-	TRBV7-2	TGTGCCAGCAGCCCGCTGACAGGGATCCATACGCAGTATTTT	CASSPLTGIHTQYF
-	TRBJ2-7	few	TRBV11-2	TGTGCCAGCAGCCCCTCTTGGGGGCTAGAGGTGTACGAGCAGTACTTC	CASSPSWGLEVYEQYF
-	TRBJ2-5	many	TRBV12-3/TRBV12-4	TGTGCCAGCAGTCCCAGACCCCTCCACTTCCCCCAGGACCAGTACTTC	CASSPRPLHFPQDQYF
-	TRBJ2-1	once	TRBV4-1	TGCGCCAGCAGCCAAAGCGATGAGCAGTTCTTC	CASSQSDEQFF
-	TRBJ1-1	many	TRBV27	TGTGCCAGCAGTTTAGGGGGGACGGGCACTGAAGCTTTCTTT	CASSLGGTGTEAFF
TRBD1	TRBJ1-6	-	TRBV7-9	TGTGCCAGCAGCTTAGTGGTGACAGGACAGGGCCATAATTCACCCCTCCACTTT	CASSLVVTGQGHNSPLHF
TRBD1	TRBJ1-1	many	TRBV12-3/TRBV12-4	TGTGCCAGCAGCCGAGAGGACAGGCTGAACACTGAAGCTTTCTTT	CASSREDRLNTEAFF
-	TRBJ1-1	many	TRBV27	TGTGCCAGCAGTTTAAGAATTGCAGCCACCTTAGACACTGAAGCTTTCTTT	CASSLRIAATLDTEAFF
-	TRBJ1-2	-	TRBV2	TGTGCCAGCAGTCGGGGGGCAAACTATGGCTACACCTTC	CASSRGANYGYTF
TRBD1	TRBJ1-6	few	TRBV5-1	TGCGCCAGCAGCTCGGACAGGAGCTCCTATAATTCACCCCTCCACTTT	CASSSDRSSYNSPLHF
-	TRBJ1-5	-	TRBV6-2/TRBV6-3	TGTGCCAGCAGTTCCTCGGGGAATGGCAATCAGCCCCAGCATTTT	CASSSSGNGNQPQHF
TRBD2	TRBJ2-1	many	TRBV20-1	TGCAGTGCTAGAGAAAATAGCGGGTGGTACAATGAGCAGTTCTTC	CSARENSGWYNEQFF
-	TRBJ1-1	-	TRBV7-2	TGTGCCAGCAGCCCACGGGTCCCTGAAGCTTTCTTT	CASSPRVPEAFF
-	TRBJ2-5	-	TRBV6-2/TRBV6-3	TGTGCCAGCACCCCCAGGGGGGGGGCTCCGGAGACCCAGTACTTC	CASTPRGGAPETQYF
-	TRBJ2-6	many	TRBV20-1	TGCAGTGCTAGAGAGGGGTGGGGGCGACAGCGCGGGGCCAACGTCCTGACTTTC	CSAREGWGRQRGANVLTF
-	TRBJ1-6	-	TRBV6-5	TGTGCCAGCAGTCGCCCATGGCGAAGGTCCTATAATTCACCCCTCCACTTT	CASSRPWRRSYNSPLHF
-	TRBJ1-1	-	TRBV5-1	TGCGCCAGCAGCCTACGACATGGGCTCGACGCCACTGAAGCTTTCTTT	CASSLRHGLDATEAFF